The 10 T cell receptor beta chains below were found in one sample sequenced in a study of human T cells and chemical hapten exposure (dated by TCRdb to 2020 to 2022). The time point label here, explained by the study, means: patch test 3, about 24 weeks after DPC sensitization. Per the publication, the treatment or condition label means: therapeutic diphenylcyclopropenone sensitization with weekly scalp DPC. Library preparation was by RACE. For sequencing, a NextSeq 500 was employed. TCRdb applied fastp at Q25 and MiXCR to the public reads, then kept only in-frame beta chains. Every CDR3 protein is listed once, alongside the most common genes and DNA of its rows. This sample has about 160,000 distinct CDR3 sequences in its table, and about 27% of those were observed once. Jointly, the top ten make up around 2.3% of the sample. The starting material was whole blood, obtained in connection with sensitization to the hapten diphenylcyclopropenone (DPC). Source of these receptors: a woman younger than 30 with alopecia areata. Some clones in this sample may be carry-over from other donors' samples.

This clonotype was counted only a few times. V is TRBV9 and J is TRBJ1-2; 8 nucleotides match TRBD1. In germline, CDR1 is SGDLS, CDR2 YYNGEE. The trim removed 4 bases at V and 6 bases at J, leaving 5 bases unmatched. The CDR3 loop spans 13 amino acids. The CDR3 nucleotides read TGTGCCAGCAGCCTTGGGACAGGCAATGGCTACACCTTC. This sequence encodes CASSLGTGNGYTF.

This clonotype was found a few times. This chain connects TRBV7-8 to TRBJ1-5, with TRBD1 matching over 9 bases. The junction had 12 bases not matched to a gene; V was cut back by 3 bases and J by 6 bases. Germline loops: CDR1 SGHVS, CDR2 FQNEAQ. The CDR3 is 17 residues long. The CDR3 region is CASSFRRDREIGQPQHF. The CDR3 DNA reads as TGTGCCAGCAGCTTTAGACGGGACAGGGAAATAGGTCAGCCCCAGCATTTT.

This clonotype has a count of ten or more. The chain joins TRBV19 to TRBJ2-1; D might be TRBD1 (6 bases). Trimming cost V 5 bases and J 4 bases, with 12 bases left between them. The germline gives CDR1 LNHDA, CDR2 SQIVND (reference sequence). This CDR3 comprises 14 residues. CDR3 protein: CASSVQGRYNEQFF. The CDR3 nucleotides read TGTGCCAGTAGTGTTCAGGGGAGATACAATGAGCAGTTCTTC.

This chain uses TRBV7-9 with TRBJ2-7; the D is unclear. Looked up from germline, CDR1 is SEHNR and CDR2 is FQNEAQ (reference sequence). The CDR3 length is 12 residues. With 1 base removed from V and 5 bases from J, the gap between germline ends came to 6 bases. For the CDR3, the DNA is TGTGCCAGCAGCTTAGGGTACGACGAGCAGTACTTC. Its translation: CASSLGYDEQYF.

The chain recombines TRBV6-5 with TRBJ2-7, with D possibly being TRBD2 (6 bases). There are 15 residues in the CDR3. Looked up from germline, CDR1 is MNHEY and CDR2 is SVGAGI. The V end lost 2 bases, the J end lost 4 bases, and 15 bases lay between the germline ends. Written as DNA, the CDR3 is TGTGCCAGCAGTTACGAGGGAGCGGGCGCGTACGAGCAGTACTTC. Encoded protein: CASSYEGAGAYEQYF.

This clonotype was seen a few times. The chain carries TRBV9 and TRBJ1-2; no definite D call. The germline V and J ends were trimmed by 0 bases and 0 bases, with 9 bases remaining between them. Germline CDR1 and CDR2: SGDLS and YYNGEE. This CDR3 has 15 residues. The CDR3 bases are TGTGCCAGCAGCGTAGAGGCTATGTCTAACTATGGCTACACCTTC. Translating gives CASSVEAMSNYGYTF.

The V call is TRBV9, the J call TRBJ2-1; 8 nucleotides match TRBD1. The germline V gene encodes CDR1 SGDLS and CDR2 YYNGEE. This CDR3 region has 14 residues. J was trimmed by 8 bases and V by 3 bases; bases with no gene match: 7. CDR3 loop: CASSALGQVHEQFF. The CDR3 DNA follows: TGTGCCAGCAGCGCACTGGGACAGGTCCATGAGCAGTTCTTC. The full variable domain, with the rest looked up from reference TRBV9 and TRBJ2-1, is DSGVTQTPKHLITATGQRVTLRCSPRSGDLSVYWYQQSLDQGLQFLIQYYNGEERAKGNILERFSAQQFPDLHSELNLSSLELGDSALYFCASSALGQVHEQFFGPGTRLTVL.

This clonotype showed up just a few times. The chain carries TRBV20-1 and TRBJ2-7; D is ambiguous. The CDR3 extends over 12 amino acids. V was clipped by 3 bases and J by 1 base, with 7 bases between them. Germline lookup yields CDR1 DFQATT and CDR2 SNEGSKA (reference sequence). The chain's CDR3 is CSASSQSYEQYF. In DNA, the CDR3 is TGCAGTGCTAGCTCCCAGTCCTACGAGCAGTACTTC.

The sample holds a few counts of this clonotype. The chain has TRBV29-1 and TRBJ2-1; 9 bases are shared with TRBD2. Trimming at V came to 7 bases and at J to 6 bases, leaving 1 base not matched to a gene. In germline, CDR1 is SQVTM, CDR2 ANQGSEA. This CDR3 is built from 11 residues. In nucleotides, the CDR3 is TGCAGCGAGACTAGCGGCAATGAGCAGTTCTTC. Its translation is CSETSGNEQFF.

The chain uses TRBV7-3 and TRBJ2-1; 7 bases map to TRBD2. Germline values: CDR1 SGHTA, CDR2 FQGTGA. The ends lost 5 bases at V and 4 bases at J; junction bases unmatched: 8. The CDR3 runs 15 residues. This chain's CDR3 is CASSPEGGSYNEQFF. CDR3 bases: TGTGCCAGCAGCCCCGAGGGAGGGAGTTACAATGAGCAGTTCTTC.